The clone carrying this TCR beta chain appeared once. The sample belongs to a study of blood T cell repertoires in COVID-19. This CDR3 is built from 14 residues. V shed 6 bases and J shed 1 base, with 10 bases lying between them. Germline values: CDR1 MNHEY, CDR2 SVGAGI. Original processing methods: Cell counts per sample came from amplifying reference gene primers. The assay was immunoSEQ multiplex PCR, and TCRdb's table has in-frame clones only and misses some. V, J and clone size were drawn from that table, and D and trimming were deduced from the DNA. Altogether about 200,000 clones are present, more than 65% being singletons, with the ten largest covering roughly 6.9%. Participant-given clinical history determined each cohort assignment.

The sequenced material came from PBMCs or T cells enriched from blood (not recorded which). The V gene is TRBV6-5, the J gene TRBJ1-5, with D perhaps TRBD1 (6 bases). This clonotype originated in a middle-aged man who had recovered from COVID-19. This CDR3 is CASRGGMSNQPQHF. The CDR3 bases are TGTGCCAGCAGAGGGGGTATGAGCAATCAGCCCCAGCATTTT.